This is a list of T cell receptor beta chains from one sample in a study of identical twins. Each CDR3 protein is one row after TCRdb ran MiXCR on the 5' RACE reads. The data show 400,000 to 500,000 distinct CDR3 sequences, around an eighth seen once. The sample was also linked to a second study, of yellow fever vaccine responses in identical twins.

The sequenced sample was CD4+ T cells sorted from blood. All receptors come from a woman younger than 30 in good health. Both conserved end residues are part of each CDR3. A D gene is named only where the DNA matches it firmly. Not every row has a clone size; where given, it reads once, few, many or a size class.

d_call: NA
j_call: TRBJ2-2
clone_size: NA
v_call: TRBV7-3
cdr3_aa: CASSLGRGVGAGELFF
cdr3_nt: TGTGCCAGCAGCTTAGGCCGGGGCGTCGGGGCCGGGGAGCTGTTTTTT

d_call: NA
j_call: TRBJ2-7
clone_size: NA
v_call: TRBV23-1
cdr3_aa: CASIWQDRYEQYF
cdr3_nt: TGCGCCAGCATCTGGCAGGACCGCTACGAGCAGTACTTC

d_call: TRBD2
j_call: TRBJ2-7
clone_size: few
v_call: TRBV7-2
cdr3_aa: CASSPRGLAAGSYEQYF
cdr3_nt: TGTGCCAGCAGCCCACGAGGACTAGCGGCCGGCTCCTACGAGCAGTACTTC

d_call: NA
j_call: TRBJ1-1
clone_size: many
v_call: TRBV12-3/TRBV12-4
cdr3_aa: CASSFGQMNTEAFF
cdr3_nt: TGTGCCAGCAGTTTCGGCCAGATGAACACTGAAGCTTTCTTT

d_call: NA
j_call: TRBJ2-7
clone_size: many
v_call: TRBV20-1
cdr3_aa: CSARGESEQYF
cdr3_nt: TGCAGTGCTAGGGGTGAGAGCGAGCAGTACTTC

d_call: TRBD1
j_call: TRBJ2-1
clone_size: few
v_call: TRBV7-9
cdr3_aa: CASSSTGANEQFF
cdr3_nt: TGTGCCAGCAGCTCGACAGGGGCTAATGAGCAGTTCTTC

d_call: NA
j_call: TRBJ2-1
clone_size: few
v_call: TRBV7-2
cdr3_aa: CASSTTRTNEQFF
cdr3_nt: TGTGCCAGCAGCACAACTCGTACCAATGAGCAGTTCTTC

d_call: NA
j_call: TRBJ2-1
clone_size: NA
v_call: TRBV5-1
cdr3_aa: CASSLEGFPYNEQFF
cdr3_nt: TGCGCCAGCAGCTTGGAAGGGTTTCCCTACAATGAGCAGTTCTTC

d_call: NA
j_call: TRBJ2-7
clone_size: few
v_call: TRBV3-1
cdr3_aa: CASSRLGTTYEQYF
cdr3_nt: TGTGCCAGCAGCCGCCTTGGGACAACCTACGAGCAGTACTTC

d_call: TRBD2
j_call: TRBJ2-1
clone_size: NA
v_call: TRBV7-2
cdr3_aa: CASSFSGGRSYNEQFF
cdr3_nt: TGTGCCAGCAGCTTCAGCGGGGGGCGCTCCTACAATGAGCAGTTCTTC

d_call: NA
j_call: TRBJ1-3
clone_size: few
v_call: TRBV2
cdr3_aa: CASSEKAGTGNTIYF
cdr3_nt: TGTGCCAGCAGTGAAAAAGCAGGGACTGGAAACACCATATATTTT

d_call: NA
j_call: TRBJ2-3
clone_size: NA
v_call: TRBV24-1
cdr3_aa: CATSEAGTLLGDTQYF
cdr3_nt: TGTGCCACCAGTGAGGCCGGGACCCTCTTGGGAGATACGCAGTATTTT

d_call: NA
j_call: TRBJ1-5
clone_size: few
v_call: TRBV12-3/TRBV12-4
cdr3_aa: CASTVGGIRMAQHF
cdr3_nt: TGTGCCAGCACCGTCGGAGGGATCCGGATGGCCCAGCATTTT

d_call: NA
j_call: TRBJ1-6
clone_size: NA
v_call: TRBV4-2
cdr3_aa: CASSNRALYNSPLHF
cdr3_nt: TGTGCCAGCAGCAACCGGGCCCTCTATAATTCACCCCTCCACTTT

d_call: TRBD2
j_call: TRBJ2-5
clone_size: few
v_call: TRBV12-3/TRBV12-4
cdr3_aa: CASSPSSGGAGWETQYF
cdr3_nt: TGTGCCAGCAGTCCTTCTAGCGGGGGGGCAGGGTGGGAGACCCAGTACTTC

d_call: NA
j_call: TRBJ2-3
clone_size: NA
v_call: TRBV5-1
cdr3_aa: CASSFVASTSTDTQYF
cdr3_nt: TGCGCCAGCAGCTTCGTGGCCAGTACGAGCACAGATACGCAGTATTTT

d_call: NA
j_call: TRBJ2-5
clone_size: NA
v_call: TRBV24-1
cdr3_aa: CATSDPTPDSQETQYF
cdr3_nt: TGTGCCACCAGTGATCCCACCCCAGATTCCCAAGAGACCCAGTACTTC

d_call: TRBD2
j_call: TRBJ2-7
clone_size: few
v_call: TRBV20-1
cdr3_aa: CSATGLAKSYEQYF
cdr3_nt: TGCAGTGCTACCGGACTAGCGAAGAGTTACGAGCAGTACTTC

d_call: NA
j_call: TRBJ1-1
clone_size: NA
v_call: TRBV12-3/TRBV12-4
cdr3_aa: CASSPRSGAEAFF
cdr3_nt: TGTGCCAGCAGTCCCAGGTCGGGGGCTGAAGCTTTCTTT

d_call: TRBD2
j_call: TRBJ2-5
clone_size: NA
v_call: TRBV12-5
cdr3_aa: CASSGAGGKETQYF
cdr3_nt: TGTGCTAGTTCGGGAGCGGGAGGGAAAGAGACCCAGTACTTC

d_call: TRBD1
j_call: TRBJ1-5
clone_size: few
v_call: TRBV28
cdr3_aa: CASGRDPGTGGQQPQHF
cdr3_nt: TGTGCCAGCGGACGAGACCCCGGGACAGGGGGCCAACAGCCCCAGCATTTT

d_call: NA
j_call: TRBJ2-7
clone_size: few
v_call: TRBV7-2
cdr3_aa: CASSLRQAPLIPYEQYF
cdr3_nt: TGTGCCAGCAGCTTACGACAGGCGCCACTTATTCCCTACGAGCAGTACTTC

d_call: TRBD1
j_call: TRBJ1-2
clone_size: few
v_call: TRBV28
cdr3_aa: CASSQPARQGAPGYTF
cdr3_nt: TGTGCCAGCAGTCAACCTGCGAGACAGGGGGCGCCTGGCTACACCTTC

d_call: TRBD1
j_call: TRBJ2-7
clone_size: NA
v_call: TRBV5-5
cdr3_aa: CASSLAGTETYEQYF
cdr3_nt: TGTGCCAGCAGCCTAGCCGGGACAGAGACTTACGAGCAGTACTTC

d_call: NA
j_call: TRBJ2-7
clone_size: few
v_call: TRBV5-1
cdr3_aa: CASSLDGTLRYEQYF
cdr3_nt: TGCGCCAGCAGCTTGGACGGGACCCTTCGCTACGAGCAGTACTTC

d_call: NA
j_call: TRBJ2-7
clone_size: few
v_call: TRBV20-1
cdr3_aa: CSGRGNNDEQYF
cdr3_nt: TGCAGTGGCCGGGGGAATAATGACGAGCAGTACTTC

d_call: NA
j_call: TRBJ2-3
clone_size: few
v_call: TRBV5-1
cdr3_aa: CASSSRRTFTDTQYF
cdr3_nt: TGCGCCAGCAGCTCCCGAAGGACGTTCACAGATACGCAGTATTTT

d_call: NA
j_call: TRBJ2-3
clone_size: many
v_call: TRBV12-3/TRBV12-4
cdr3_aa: CASMRGPPDTQYF
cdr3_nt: TGTGCGAGTATGCGGGGCCCCCCAGATACGCAGTATTTT

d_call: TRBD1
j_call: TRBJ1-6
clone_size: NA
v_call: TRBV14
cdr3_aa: CASSHYRDRGSPLHF
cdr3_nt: TGTGCCAGCAGCCACTACCGGGACAGGGGTTCACCCCTCCACTTT

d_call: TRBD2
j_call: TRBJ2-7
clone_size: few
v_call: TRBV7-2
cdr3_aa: CASSVPGTSSNEQYF
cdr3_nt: TGTGCCAGCAGCGTTCCGGGGACTAGCTCCAACGAGCAGTACTTC

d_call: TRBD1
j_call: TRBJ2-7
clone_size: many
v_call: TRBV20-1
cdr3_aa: CSALFRTGATSYEQYF
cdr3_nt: TGCAGTGCTCTATTTAGGACAGGGGCAACCTCCTACGAGCAGTACTTC

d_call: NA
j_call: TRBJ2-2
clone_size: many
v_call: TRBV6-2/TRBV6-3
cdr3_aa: CASSYLQPTGELFF
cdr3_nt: TGTGCCAGCAGTTACTTACAGCCCACCGGGGAGCTGTTTTTT

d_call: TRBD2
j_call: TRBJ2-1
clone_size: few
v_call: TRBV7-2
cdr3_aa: CASSLVPGGSKEQFF
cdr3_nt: TGTGCCAGCAGCTTAGTTCCGGGAGGGTCAAAAGAGCAGTTCTTC

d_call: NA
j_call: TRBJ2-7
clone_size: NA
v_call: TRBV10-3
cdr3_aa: CAISELSYEQYF
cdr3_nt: TGTGCCATCAGTGAGCTGAGCTACGAGCAGTACTTC

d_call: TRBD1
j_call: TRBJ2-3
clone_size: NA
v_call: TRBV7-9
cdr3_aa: CASSLWQGADTQYF
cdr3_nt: TGTGCCAGCAGCTTATGGCAGGGGGCAGATACGCAGTATTTT

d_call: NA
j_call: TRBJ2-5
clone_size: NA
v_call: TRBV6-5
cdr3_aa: CASSYSGRGETQYF
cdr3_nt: TGTGCCAGCAGTTACTCGGGCAGAGGGGAGACCCAGTACTTC

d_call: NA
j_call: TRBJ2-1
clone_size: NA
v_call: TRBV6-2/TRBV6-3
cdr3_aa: CASSYVRALGYNEQFF
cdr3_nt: TGTGCCAGCAGTTACGTGAGGGCGTTAGGGTACAATGAGCAGTTCTTC

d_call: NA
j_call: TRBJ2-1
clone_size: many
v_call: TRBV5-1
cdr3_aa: CASNKGRNNEQFF
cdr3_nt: TGCGCCAGCAATAAGGGCAGGAACAATGAGCAGTTCTTC

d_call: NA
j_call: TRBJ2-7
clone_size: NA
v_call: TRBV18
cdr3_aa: CASSPSSSYDEQYF
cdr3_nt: TGTGCCAGCTCACCATCGTCGTCCTACGACGAGCAGTACTTC

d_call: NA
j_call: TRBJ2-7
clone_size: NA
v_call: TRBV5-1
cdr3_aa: CASSSIQAYEQYF
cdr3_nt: TGCGCCAGCAGCTCTATCCAAGCCTACGAGCAGTACTTC

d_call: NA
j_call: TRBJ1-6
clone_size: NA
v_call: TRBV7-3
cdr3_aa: CANGFGTSLGSPLHF
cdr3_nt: TGTGCCAACGGCTTCGGGACCAGCTTGGGATCACCCCTCCACTTT

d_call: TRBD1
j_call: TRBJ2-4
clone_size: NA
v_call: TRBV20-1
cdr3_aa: CSAQTGGSSKNIQYF
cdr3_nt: TGCAGTGCCCAAACAGGGGGGAGTTCCAAAAACATTCAGTACTTC

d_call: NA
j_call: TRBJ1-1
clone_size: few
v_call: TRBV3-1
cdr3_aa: CASSPEWQANTEAFF
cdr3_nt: TGTGCCAGCAGTCCCGAATGGCAGGCGAACACTGAAGCTTTCTTT